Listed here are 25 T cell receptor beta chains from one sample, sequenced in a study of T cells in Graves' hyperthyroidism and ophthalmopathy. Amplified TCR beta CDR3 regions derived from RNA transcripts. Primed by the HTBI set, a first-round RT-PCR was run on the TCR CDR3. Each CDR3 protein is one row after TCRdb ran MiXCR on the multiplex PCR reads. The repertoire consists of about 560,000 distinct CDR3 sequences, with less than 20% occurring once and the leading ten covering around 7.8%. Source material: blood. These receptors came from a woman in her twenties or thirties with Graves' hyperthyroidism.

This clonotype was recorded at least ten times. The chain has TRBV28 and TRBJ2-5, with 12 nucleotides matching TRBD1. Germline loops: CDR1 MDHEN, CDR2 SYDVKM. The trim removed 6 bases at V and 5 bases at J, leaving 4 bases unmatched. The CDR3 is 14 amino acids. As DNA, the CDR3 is TGTGCCAGCAGGCGGGACAGGGGGCCGGAGACCCAGTACTTC. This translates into CASRRDRGPETQYF.

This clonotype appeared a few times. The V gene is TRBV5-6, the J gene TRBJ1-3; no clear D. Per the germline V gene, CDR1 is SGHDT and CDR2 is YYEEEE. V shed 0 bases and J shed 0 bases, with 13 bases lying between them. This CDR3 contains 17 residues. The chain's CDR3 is CASSLVAGSFSGNTIYF. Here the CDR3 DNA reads TGTGCCAGCAGCTTGGTCGCCGGCAGTTTCTCTGGAAACACCATATATTTT.

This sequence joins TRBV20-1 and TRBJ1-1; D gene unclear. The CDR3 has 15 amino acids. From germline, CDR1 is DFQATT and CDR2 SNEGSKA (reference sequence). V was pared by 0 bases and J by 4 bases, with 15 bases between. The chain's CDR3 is CSARDPVDLGTEAFF. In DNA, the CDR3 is TGCAGTGCTAGAGATCCTGTGGATCTTGGCACTGAAGCTTTCTTT.

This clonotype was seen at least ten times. The CDR3: CASSAEGQWGTEAFF. DNA for the CDR3: TGTGCCAGCAGTGCGGAGGGACAGTGGGGCACTGAAGCTTTCTTT. The chain uses TRBV6-1 and TRBJ1-1; 7 positions agree with TRBD1. Germline-derived CDR1 and CDR2 are MNHNS and SASEGT. This CDR3 region has 15 residues. The junction had 9 bases not matched to a gene; V was cut back by 4 bases and J by 4 bases.

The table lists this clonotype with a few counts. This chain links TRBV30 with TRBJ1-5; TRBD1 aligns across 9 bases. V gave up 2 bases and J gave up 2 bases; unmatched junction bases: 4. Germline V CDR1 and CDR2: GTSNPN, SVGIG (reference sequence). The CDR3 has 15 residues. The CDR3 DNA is TGTGCCTGGAGTTCGGGACAGGGAGGCAATCAGCCCCAGCATTTT. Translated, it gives CAWSSGQGGNQPQHF. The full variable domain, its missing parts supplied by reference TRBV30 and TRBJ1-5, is SQTIHQWPATLVQPVGSPLSLECTVEGTSNPNLYWYRQAAGRGLQLLFYSVGIGQISSEVPQNLSASRPQDRQFILSSKKLLLSDSGFYLCAWSSGQGGNQPQHFGDGTRLSIL.

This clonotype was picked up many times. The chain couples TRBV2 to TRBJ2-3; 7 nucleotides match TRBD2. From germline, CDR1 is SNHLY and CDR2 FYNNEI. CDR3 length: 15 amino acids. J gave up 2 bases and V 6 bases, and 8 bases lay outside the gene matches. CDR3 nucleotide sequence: TGTGCCAGCAGAGGTGGGACTATAATCACAGATACGCAGTATTTT. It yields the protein CASRGGTIITDTQYF.

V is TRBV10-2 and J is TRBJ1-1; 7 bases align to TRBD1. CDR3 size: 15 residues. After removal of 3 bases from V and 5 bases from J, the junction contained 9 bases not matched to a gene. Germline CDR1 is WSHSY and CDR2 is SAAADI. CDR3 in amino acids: CASSDVVGGYTEAFF. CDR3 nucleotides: TGCGCCAGCAGTGACGTTGTAGGGGGCTATACTGAAGCTTTCTTT.

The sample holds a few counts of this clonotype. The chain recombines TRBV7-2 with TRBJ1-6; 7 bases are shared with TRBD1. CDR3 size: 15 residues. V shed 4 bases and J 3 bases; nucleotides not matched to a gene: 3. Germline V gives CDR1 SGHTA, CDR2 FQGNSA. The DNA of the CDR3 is TGTGCCAGCAGCTACCGACAGGGCTATAATTCACCCCTCCACTTT. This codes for CASSYRQGYNSPLHF.

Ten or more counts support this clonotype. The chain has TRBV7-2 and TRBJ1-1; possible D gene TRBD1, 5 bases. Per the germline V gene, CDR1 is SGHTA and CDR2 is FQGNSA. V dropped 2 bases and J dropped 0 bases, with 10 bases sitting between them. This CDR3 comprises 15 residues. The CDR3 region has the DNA TGTGCCAGCAGCTTACAGGGTGGAATGAACACTGAAGCTTTCTTT. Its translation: CASSLQGGMNTEAFF. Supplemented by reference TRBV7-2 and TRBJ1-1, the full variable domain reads GAGVSQSPSNKVTEKGKDVELRCDPISGHTALYWYRQSLGQGLEFLIYFQGNSAPDKSGLPSDRFSAERTGGSVSTLTIQRTQQEDSAVYLCASSLQGGMNTEAFFGQGTRLTVV.

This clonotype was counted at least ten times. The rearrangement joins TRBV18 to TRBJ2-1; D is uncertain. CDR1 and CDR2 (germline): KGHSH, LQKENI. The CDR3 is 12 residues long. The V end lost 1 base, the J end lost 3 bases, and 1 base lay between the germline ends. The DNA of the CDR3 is TGTGCCAGCTCACCACGCTACAATGAGCAGTTCTTC. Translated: CASSPRYNEQFF.

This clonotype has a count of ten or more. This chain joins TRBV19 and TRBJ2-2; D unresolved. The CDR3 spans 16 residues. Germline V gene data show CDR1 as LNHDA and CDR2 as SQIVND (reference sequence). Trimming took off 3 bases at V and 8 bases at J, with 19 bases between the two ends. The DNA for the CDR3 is TGTGCCAGTAGTATCGAAAACTTTCCAACACCGGGGGAGCTGTTTTTT. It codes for CASSIENFPTPGELFF.

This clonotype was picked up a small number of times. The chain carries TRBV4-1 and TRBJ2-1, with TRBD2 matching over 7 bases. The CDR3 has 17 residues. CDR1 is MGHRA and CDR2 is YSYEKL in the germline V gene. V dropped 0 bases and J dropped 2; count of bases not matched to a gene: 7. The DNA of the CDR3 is TGCGCCAGCAGCCAAGATTCGAGCGGGGAACCCTACAATGAGCAGTTCTTC. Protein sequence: CASSQDSSGEPYNEQFF.

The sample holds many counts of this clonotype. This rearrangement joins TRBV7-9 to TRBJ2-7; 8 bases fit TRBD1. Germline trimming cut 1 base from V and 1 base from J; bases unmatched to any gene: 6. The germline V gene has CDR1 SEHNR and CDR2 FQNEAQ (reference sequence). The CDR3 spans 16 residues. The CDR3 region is CASSLGRTGRSYEQYF. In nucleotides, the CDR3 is TGTGCCAGCAGCTTAGGGAGGACAGGGCGATCCTACGAGCAGTACTTC.

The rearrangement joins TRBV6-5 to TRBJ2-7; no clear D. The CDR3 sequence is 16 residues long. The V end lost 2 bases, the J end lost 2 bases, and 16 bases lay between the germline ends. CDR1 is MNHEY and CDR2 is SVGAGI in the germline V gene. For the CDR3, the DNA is TGTGCCAGCAGTTACGGCTATCTCATGACGCCCTACGAGCAGTACTTC. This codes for CASSYGYLMTPYEQYF.

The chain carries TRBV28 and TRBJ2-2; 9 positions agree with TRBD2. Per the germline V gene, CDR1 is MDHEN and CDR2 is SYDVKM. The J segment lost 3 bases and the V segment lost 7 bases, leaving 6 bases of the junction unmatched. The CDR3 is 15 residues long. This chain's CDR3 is CASKIAGADTGELFF. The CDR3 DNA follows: TGTGCCAGCAAAATAGCGGGAGCGGACACCGGGGAGCTGTTTTTT.

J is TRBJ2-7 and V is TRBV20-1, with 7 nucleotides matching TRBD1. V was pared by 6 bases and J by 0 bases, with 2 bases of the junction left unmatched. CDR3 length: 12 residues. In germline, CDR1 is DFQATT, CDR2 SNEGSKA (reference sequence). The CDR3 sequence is CSAGQVSYEQYF. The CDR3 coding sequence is TGCAGTGCCGGACAGGTCTCCTACGAGCAGTACTTC.

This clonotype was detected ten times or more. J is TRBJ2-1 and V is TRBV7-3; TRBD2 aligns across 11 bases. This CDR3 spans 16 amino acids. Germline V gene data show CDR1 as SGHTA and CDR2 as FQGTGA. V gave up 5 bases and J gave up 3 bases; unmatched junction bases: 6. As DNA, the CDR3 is TGTGCCAGCAGCCCCAGGACTAGCGGGTTCTACAATGAGCAGTTCTTC. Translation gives CASSPRTSGFYNEQFF.

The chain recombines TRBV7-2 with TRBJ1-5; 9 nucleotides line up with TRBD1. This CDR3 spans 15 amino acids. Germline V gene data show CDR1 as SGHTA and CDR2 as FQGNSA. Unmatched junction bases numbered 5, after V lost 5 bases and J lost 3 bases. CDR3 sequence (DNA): TGTGCCAGCAGCCCAACAGGGGGCATCAATCAGCCCCAGCATTTT. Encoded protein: CASSPTGGINQPQHF.

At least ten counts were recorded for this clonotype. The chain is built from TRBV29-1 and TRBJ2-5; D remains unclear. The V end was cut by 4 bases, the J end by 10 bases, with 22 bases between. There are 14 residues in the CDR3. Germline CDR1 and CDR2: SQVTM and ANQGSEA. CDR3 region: CSVASEVPILIQYF. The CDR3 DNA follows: TGCAGCGTTGCCAGCGAGGTACCTATCCTGATCCAGTACTTC.

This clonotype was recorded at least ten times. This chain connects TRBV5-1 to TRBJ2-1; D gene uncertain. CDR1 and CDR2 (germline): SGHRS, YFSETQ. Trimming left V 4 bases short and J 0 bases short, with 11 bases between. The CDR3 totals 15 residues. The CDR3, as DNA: TGCGCCAGCAGCCCCTCCACGAGCTCCTACAATGAGCAGTTCTTC. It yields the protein CASSPSTSSYNEQFF.

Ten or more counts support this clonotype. CDR3 sequence: CASVRETSSYNEQFF. For the CDR3, the DNA is TGTGCCAGCGTTCGGGAGACAAGCTCCTACAATGAGCAGTTCTTC. The V gene is TRBV2, the J gene TRBJ2-1, with a weak D call TRBD2 (6 bases). This CDR3 comprises 15 residues. The V and J ends lost 8 bases and 0 bases respectively, with 14 bases between them. Germline assignment: CDR1 SNHLY and CDR2 FYNNEI. The whole variable domain, remainder taken from reference TRBV2 and TRBJ2-1, is EPEVTQTPSHQVTQMGQEVILRCVPISNHLYFYWYRQILGQKVEFLVSFYNNEISEKSEIFDDQFSVERPDGSNFTLKIRSTKLEDSAMYFCASVRETSSYNEQFFGPGTRLTVL.

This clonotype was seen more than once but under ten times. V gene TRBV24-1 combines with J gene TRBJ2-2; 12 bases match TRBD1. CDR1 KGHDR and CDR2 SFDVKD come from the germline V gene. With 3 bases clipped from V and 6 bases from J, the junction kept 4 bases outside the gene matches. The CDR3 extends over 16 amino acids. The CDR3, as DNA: TGTGCCACCAGTGATGTCCGGGACAGGGGGCCCGGGGAGCTGTTTTTT. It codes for CATSDVRDRGPGELFF.

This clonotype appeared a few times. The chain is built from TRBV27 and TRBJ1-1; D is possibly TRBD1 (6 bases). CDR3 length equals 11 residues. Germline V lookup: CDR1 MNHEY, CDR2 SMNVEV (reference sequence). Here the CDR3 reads CASRGGQRAFF. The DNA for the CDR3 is TGTGCTTCAAGAGGGGGGCAGCGGGCTTTCTTT.

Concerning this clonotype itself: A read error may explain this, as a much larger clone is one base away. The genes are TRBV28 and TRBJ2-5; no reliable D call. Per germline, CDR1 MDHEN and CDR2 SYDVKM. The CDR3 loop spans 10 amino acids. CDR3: CAGSPRAQYF. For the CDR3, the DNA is TGTGCCGGCAGCCCCAGAGCCCAGTACTTC.

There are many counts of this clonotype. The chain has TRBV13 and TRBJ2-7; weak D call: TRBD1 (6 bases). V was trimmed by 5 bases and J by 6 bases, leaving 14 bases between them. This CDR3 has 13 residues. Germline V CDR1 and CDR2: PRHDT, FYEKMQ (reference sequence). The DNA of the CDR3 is TGTGCCAGCAGCACCAAACAGGGATCCGAGCAGTACTTC. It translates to CASSTKQGSEQYF.